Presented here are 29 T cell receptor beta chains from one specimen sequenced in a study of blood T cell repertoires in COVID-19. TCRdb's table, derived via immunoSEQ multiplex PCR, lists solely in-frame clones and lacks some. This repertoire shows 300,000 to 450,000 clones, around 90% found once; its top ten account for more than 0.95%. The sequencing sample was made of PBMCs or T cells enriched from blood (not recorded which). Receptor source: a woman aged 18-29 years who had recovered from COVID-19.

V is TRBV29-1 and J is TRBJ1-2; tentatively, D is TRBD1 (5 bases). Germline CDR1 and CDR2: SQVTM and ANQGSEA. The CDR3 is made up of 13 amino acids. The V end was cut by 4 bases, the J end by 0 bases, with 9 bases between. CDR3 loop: CSVGQRTNYGYTF. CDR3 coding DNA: TGCAGCGTTGGACAGCGAACTAACTATGGCTACACCTTC.

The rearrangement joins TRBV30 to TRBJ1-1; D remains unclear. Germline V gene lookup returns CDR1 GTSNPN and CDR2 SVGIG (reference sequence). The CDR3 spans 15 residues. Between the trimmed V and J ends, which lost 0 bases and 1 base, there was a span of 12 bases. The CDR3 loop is CAWSVTPYRNTEAFF. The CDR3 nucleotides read TGTGCCTGGAGTGTAACTCCCTACCGGAACACTGAAGCTTTCTTT.

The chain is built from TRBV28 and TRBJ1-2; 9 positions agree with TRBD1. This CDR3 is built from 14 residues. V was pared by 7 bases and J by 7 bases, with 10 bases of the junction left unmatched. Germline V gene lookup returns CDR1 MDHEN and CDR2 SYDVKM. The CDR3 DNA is TGTGCCAGCATTGACCCCGGACAGGGGATTGGCTACACCTTC. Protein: CASIDPGQGIGYTF.

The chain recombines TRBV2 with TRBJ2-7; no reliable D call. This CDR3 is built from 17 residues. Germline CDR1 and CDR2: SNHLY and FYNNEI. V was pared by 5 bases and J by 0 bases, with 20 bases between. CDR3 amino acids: CASSFQIQGENSYEQYF. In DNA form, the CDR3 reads TGTGCCAGCAGTTTCCAAATCCAAGGAGAAAACTCCTACGAGCAGTACTTC.

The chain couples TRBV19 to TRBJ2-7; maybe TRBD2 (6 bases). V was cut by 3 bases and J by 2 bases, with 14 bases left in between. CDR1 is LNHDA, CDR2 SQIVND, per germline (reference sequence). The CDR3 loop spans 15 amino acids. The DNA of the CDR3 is TGTGCCAGTAGTATTGGGGGGACTTTCACCTACGAGCAGTACTTC. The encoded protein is CASSIGGTFTYEQYF.

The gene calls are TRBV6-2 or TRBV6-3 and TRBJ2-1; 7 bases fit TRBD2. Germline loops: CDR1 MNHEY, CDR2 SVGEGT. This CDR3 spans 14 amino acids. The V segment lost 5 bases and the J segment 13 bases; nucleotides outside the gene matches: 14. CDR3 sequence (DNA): TGTGCCAGCAGTCTACGGGGGGAGACGGGAGAACAGTTCTTC. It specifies CASSLRGETGEQFF.

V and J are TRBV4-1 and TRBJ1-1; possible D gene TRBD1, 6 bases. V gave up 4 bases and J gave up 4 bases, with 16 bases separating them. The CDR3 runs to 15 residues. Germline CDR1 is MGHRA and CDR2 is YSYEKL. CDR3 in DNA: TGCGCCAGCAGCCCCAGACAGGTCCTTTCCACTGAAGCTTTCTTT. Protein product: CASSPRQVLSTEAFF.

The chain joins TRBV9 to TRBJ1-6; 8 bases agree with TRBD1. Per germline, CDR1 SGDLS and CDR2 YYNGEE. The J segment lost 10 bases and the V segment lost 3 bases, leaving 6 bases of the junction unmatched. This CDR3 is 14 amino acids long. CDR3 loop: CASSGPQGASPLHF. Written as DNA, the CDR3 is TGTGCCAGCAGCGGCCCCCAGGGGGCCTCACCCCTCCACTTT.

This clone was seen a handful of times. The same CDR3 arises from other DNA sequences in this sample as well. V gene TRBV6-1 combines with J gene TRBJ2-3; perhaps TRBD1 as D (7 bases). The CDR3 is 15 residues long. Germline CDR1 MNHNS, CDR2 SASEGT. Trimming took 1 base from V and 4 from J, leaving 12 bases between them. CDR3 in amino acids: CASSEEAGGPDTQYF. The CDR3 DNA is TGTGCCAGCAGTGAAGAGGCAGGGGGGCCAGATACGCAGTATTTT.

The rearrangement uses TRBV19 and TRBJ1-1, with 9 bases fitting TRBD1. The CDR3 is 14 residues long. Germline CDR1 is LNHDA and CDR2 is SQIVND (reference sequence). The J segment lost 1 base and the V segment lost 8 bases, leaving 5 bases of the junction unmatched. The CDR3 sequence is CASPRGQGNTEAFF. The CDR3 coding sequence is TGTGCCAGTCCCCGGGGACAGGGGAACACTGAAGCTTTCTTT.

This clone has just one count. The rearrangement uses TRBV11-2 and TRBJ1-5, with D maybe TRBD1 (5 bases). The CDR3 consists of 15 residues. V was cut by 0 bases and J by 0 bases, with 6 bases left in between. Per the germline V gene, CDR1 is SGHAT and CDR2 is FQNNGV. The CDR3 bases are TGTGCCAGCAGCTTAGAAGGGGCTAGCAATCAGCCCCAGCATTTT. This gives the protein CASSLEGASNQPQHF.

The CDR3 DNA follows: TGTGCCAGCAGCTTATGGCCAGGGATAACCGGGGAGCTGTTTTTT. Encoded protein: CASSLWPGITGELFF. The V gene is TRBV11-3, the J gene TRBJ2-2, with TRBD1 as a possible D gene (5 bases). The CDR3 length is 15 residues. Germline-derived CDR1 and CDR2 are SGHNT and YENEEA. V was clipped by 2 bases and J by 5 bases, with 12 bases between them.

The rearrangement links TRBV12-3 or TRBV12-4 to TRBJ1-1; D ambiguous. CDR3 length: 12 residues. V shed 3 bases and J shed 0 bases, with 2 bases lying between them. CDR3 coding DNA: TGTGCCAGCAGTTTCATGAACACTGAAGCTTTCTTT. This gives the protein CASSFMNTEAFF.

The CDR3 region is CASSPPWDSFLSNQPQHF. The DNA of the CDR3 is TGTGCCAGCAGCCCTCCCTGGGACAGTTTCCTTAGCAATCAGCCCCAGCATTTT. J is TRBJ1-5 and V is TRBV21-1; TRBD1 reflects the table's D call only, with no check against the DNA. TRBV21-1 is a pseudogene locus. This CDR3 spans 18 amino acids.

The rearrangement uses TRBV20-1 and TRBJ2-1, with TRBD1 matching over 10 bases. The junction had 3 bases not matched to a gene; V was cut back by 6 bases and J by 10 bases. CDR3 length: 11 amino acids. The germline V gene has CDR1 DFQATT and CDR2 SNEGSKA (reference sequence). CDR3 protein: CSAGQGSEQFF. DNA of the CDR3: TGCAGTGCGGGACAGGGGTCAGAGCAGTTCTTC.

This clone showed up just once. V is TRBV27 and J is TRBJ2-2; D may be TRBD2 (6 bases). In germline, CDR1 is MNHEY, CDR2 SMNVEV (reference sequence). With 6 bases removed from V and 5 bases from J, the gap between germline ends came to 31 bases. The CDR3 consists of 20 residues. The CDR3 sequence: CASRTFHRGSYRGETGELFF. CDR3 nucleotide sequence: TGTGCCAGCAGGACATTCCACCGGGGGTCCTATAGGGGAGAGACCGGGGAGCTGTTTTTT.

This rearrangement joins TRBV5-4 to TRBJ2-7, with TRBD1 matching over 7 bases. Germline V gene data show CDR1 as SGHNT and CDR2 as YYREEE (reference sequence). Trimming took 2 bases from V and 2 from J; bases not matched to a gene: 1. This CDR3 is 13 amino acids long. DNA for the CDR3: TGTGCCAGCAGCTTCCAGGGGGCCTACGAGCAGTACTTC. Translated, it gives CASSFQGAYEQYF. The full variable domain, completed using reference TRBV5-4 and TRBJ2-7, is ETGVTQSPTHLIKTRGQQVTLRCSSQSGHNTVSWYQQALGQGPQFIFQYYREEENGRGNFPPRFSGLQFPNYSSELNVNALELDDSALYLCASSFQGAYEQYFGPGTRLTVT.

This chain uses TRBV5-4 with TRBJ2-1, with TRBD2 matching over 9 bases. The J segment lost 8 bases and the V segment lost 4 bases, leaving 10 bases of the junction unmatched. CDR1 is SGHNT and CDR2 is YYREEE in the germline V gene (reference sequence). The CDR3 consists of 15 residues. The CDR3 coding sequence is TGTGCCAGCAGCCCCGTCGCGGGGGGGACCGATGAGCAGTTCTTC. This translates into CASSPVAGGTDEQFF.

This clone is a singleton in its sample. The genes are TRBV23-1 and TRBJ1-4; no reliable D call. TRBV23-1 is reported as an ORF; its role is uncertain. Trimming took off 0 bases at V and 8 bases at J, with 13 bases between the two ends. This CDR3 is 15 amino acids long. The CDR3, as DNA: TGCGCCAGCAGTCAATCCCAGTCAGATCAAGAAAAACTGTTTTTT. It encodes CASSQSQSDQEKLFF.

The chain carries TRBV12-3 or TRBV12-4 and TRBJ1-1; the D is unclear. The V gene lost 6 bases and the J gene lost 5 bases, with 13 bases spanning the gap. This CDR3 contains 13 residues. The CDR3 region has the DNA TGTGCCAGCAGAGGGAGGTTAAGAACTGAAGCTTTCTTT. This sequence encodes CASRGRLRTEAFF.

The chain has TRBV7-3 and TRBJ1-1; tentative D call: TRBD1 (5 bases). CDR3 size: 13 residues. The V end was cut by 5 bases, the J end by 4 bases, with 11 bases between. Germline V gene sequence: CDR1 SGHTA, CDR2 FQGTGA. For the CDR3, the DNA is TGTGCCAGCAGCGAATTCGGGGGCACTGAAGCTTTCTTT. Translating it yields CASSEFGGTEAFF.

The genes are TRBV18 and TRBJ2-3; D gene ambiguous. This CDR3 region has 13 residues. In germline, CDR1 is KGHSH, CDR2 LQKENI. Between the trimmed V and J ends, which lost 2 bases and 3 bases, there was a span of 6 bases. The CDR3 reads CASSPSRTDTQYF. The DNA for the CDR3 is TGTGCCAGCTCACCAAGTCGGACAGATACGCAGTATTTT. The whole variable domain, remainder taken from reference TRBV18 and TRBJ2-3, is NAGVMQNPRHLVRRRGQEARLRCSPMKGHSHVYWYRQLPEEGLKFMVYLQKENIIDESGMPKERFSAEFPKEGPSILRIQQVVRGDSAAYFCASSPSRTDTQYFGPGTRLTVL.

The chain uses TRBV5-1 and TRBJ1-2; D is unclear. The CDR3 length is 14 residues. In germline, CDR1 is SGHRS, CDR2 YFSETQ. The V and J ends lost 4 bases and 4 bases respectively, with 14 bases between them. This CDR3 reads CASSPAEGSYGYTF. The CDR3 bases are TGCGCCAGCAGCCCCGCCGAGGGTTCCTATGGCTACACCTTC. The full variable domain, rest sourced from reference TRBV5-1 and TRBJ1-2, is KAGVTQTPRYLIKTRGQQVTLSCSPISGHRSVSWYQQTPGQGLQFLFEYFSETQRNKGNFPGRFSGRQFSNSRSEMNVSTLELGDSALYLCASSPAEGSYGYTFGSGTRLTVV.

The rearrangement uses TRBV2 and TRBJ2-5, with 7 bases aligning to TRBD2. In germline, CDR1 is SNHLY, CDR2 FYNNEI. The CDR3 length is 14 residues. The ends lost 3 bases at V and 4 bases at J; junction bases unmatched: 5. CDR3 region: CASSEGGVLETQYF. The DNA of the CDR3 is TGTGCCAGCAGTGAGGGGGGGGTGCTAGAGACCCAGTACTTC.

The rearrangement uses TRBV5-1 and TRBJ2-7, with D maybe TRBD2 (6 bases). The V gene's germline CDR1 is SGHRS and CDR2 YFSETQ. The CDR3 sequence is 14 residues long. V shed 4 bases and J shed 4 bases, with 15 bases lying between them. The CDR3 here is CASSRATEGYEQYF. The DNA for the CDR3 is TGCGCCAGCAGCCGAGCCACGGAGGGGTACGAGCAGTACTTC.

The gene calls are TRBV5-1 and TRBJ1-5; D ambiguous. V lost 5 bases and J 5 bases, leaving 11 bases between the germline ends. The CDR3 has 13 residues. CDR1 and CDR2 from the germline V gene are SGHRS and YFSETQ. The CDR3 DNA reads TGCGCCAGCAGGACCGACATCTATCAGCCCCAGCATTTT. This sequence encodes CASRTDIYQPQHF.

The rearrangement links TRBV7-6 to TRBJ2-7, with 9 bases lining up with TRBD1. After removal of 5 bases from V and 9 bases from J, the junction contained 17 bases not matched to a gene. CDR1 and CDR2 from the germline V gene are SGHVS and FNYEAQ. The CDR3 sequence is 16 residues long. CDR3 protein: CASSPDPRDRAPRQYF. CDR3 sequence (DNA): TGTGCCAGCAGCCCAGACCCCCGGGACAGGGCGCCACGGCAGTACTTC.

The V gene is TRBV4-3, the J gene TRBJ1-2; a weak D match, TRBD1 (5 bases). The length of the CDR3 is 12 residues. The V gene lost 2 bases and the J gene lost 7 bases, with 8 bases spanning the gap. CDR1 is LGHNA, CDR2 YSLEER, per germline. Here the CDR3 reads CASSQSGSGYTF. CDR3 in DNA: TGCGCCAGCAGCCAATCAGGGTCTGGCTACACCTTC.

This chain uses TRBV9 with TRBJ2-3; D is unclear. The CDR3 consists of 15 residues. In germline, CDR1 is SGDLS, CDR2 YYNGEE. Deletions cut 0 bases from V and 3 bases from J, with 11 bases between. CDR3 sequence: CASSVGVSRTDTQYF. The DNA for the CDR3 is TGTGCCAGCAGCGTAGGAGTCTCTAGAACAGATACGCAGTATTTT.